The 2 T cell receptor beta chains below were found in one sample sequenced in a study of read filtering for tumor transcriptome and immune sequencing (dated by TCRdb to 2018 to 2021). The data were produced on an Illumina HiSeq 4000. TCR libraries were constructed from 400 ng RNA using the Immunoverse kit, and molecular barcoded adaptors covering alpha/delta and beta/gamma chains were employed. The public reads were reprocessed in TCRdb via fastp at Q25 and MiXCR, keeping in-frame beta chains. Rows with a matching CDR3 protein are joined into one entry that keeps the most common DNA and genes. The sample table holds roughly 41,000 distinct CDR3 sequences, of which around 13% were seen once. The ten largest clones add up to 35% to 45% of the sample. The sample taken for sequencing was a population of CD138-negative cells sorted from bone marrow. In the paper's terms, the cell subset or site label means: bone marrow mononuclear cells depleted of CD138+ plasma/myeloma cells by negative magnetic selection. These receptors originate from a donor aged 40 or older with multiple myeloma.

This clonotype occurred many times. The chain is built from TRBV7-2 and TRBJ2-2, with D unclear. CDR3 length: 12 amino acids. Germline-derived CDR1 and CDR2 are SGHTA and FQGNSA. Trimming shortened V by 5 bases and J by 4 bases, and 5 bases separated the two germline ends. This CDR3 is CASSHPTGELFF. Written as DNA, the CDR3 is TGTGCCAGCAGCCACCCCACCGGGGAGCTGTTTTTT.

This clonotype appeared many times. This chain links TRBV20-1 with TRBJ2-7; D is possibly TRBD2 (5 bases). The CDR3 sequence is 12 residues long. The V end was cut by 7 bases, the J end by 3 bases, with 13 bases between. CDR1 and CDR2 (germline): DFQATT, SNEGSKA (reference sequence). Written as DNA, the CDR3 is TGCAGTGGTAAGGACGGGGTCTACGAGCAGTACTTC. Amino acid sequence: CSGKDGVYEQYF.